The present TCR beta chain was sequenced within a study of blood T cell repertoires in COVID-19. Between the trimmed V and J ends, which lost 5 bases and 8 bases, there was a span of 12 bases. Germline V gene sequence: CDR1 DFQATT, CDR2 SNEGSKA (reference sequence). CDR3 length: 11 residues. Measured with immunoSEQ multiplex PCR; TCRdb has only the in-frame clones, and not every one. Of about 150,000 clones in the sample, approximately 80% were seen once. This sequence originates from a human donor in a cohort sampled during active COVID-19. V gene TRBV20-1 combines with J gene TRBJ1-1; D uncertain. The sample taken for sequencing was peripheral blood. The CDR3 loop is CSAFGASEAFF. The CDR3 DNA follows: TGCAGTGCTTTCGGAGCGAGCGAAGCTTTCTTT.